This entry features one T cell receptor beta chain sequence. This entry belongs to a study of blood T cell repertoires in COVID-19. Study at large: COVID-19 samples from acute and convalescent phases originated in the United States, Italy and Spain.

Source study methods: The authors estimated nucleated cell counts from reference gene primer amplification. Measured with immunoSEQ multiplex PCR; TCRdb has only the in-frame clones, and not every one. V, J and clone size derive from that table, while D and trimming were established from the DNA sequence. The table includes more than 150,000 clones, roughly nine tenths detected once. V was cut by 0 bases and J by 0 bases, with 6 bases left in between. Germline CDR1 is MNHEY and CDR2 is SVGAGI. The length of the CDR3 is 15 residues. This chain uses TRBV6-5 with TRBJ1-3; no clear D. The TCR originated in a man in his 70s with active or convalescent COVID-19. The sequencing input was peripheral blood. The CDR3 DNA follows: TGTGCCAGCAGTTACTCTCCCCGCTCTGGAAACACCATATATTTT. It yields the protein CASSYSPRSGNTIYF.